The next 2 T cell receptor beta chains were all read from a single sample in a study of post-analysis software for immune sequencing data (dated by TCRdb to between 2014 and 2016). The paper as a whole reports these results and caveats: Patients showed significantly higher frequencies than controls for a handful of TRBV segments, among them TRBV5-6, TRBV5-1 and TRBV20-1.

These TCRs are of unknown antigen specificity. The library relied on PCR. Sequenced on an Illumina HiSeq 2500. To reduce PCR and sequencing biases, unique molecular identifiers were incorporated into the TCR beta cDNA libraries. TCRdb reworked the public reads: Q25 trimming with fastp, MiXCR clone assembly, productive beta chains retained. For every CDR3 protein sequence, its rows merge into one entry that carries the most common genes and DNA. The sample table shows 650,000 to 850,000 distinct CDR3 sequences, and approximately 50% are seen once. The ten largest clones capture 4.6% of the sample. The material sequenced was blood. Source of these receptors: a girl aged 5-17 years with multiple sclerosis.

The V call is TRBV12-3 or TRBV12-4, the J call TRBJ2-1; D possibly corresponds to TRBD2 (5 bases). The V gene lost 2 bases and the J gene lost 6 bases, with 11 bases spanning the gap. The CDR3 sequence is 14 residues long. CDR3 region: CASSLRVEGNEQFF. The CDR3 DNA sequence: TGTGCCAGCAGTTTAAGGGTTGAGGGCAATGAGCAGTTCTTC.

The rearrangement links TRBV15 to TRBJ2-4; 8 nucleotides align to TRBD2. CDR3 length: 15 residues. The germline CDR1 and CDR2 sequences are LNHNV and YYDKDF (reference sequence). Trimming cost V 4 bases and J 6 bases; bases outside gene matches: 8. CDR3 amino acids: CATSTGRLAGNIQYF. The CDR3 DNA reads TGTGCCACCAGCACCGGACGGCTAGCGGGAAACATTCAGTACTTC. Full variable domain (remainder filled in from reference TRBV15 and TRBJ2-4): DAMVIQNPRYQVTQFGKPVTLSCSQTLNHNVMYWYQQKSSQAPKLLFHYYDKDFNNEADTPDNFQSRRPNTSFCFLDIRSPGLGDTAMYLCATSTGRLAGNIQYFGAGTRLSVL.